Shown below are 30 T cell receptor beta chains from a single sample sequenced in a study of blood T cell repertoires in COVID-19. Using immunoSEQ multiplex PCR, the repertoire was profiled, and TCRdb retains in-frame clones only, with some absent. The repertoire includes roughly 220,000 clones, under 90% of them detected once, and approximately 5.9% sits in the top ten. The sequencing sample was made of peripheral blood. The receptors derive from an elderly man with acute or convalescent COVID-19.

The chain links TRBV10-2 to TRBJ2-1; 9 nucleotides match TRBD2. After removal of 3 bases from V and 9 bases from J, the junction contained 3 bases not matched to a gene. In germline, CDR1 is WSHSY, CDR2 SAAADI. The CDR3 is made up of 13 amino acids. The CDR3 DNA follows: TGCGCCAGCAGTGACCTAGCGGGAAGTGAGCAGTTCTTC. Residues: CASSDLAGSEQFF.

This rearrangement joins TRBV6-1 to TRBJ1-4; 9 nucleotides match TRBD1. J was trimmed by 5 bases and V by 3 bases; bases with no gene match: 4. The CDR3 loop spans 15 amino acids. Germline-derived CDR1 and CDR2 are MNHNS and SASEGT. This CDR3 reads CASSDRDRANEKLFF. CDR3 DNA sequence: TGTGCCAGCAGTGATAGGGACAGGGCCAATGAAAAACTGTTTTTT.

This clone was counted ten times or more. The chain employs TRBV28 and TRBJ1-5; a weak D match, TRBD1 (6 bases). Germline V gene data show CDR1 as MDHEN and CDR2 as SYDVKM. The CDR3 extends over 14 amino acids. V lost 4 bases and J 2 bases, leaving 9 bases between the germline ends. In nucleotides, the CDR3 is TGTGCCAGCAGTTGGGCAGGGGGCAATCAGCCCCAGCATTTT. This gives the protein CASSWAGGNQPQHF.

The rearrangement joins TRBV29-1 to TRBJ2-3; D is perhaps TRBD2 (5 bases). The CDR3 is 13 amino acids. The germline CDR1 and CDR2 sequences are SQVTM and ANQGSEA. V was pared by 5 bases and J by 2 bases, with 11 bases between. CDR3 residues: CSVTGSHTDTQYF. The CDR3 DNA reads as TGCAGCGTTACGGGATCACACACAGATACGCAGTATTTT.

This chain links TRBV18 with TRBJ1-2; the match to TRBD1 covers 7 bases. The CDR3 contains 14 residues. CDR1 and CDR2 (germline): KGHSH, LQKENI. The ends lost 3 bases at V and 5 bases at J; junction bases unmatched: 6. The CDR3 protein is CASSPQGEGYGYTF. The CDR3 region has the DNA TGTGCCAGCTCACCGCAGGGGGAAGGATATGGCTACACCTTC.

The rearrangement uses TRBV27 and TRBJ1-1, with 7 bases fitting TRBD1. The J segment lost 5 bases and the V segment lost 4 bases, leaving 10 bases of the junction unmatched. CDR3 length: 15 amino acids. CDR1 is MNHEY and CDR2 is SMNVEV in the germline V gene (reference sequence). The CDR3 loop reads CASSSPPTGKTEAFF. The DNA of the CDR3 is TGTGCCAGCAGTTCCCCACCGACAGGGAAGACTGAAGCTTTCTTT.

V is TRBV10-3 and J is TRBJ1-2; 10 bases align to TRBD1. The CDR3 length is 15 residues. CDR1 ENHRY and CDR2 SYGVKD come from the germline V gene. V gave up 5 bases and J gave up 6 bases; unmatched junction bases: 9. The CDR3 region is CAISQPGQGWDGYTF. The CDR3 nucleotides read TGTGCCATCAGTCAGCCGGGACAGGGGTGGGATGGCTACACCTTC.

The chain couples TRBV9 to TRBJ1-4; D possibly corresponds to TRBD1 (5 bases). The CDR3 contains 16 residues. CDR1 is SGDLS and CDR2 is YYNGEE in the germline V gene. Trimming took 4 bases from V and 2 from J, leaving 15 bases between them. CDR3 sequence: CASSRRSGDTNEKLFF. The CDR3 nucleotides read TGTGCCAGCAGCAGACGTTCGGGGGATACTAATGAAAAACTGTTTTTT.

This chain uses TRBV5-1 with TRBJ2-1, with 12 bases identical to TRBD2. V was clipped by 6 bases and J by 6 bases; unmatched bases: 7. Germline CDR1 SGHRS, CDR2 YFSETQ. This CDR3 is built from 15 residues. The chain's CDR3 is CASTRTSGTFNEQFF. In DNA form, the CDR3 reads TGCGCCAGCACTAGGACTAGCGGGACTTTCAATGAGCAGTTCTTC.

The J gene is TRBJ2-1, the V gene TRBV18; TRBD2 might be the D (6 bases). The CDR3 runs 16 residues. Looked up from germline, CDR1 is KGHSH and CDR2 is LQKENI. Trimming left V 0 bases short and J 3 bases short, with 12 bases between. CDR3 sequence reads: CASSPPRLGGYNEQFF. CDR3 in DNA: TGTGCCAGCTCACCACCAAGACTAGGAGGCTACAATGAGCAGTTCTTC. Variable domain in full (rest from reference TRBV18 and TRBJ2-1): NAGVMQNPRHLVRRRGQEARLRCSPMKGHSHVYWYRQLPEEGLKFMVYLQKENIIDESGMPKERFSAEFPKEGPSILRIQQVVRGDSAAYFCASSPPRLGGYNEQFFGPGTRLTVL.

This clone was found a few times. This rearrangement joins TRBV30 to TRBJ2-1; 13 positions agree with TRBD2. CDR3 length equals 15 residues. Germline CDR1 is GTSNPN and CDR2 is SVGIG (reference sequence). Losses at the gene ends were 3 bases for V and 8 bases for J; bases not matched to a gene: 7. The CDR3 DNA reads TGTGCCTGGAGGGCTAGACTAGCGGGAGGTCATGAGCAGTTCTTC. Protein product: CAWRARLAGGHEQFF.

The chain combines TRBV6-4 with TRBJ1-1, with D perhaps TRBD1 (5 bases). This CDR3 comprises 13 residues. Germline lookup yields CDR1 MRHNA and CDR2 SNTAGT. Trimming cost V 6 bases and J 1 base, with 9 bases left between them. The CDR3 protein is CASRRQSNTEAFF. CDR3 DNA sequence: TGTGCCAGCAGGCGACAGTCGAACACTGAAGCTTTCTTT.

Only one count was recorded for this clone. CDR3 DNA: TGTGCCAGCAGCCAGGGTAGCGGTCCAGGCAAAAACATTCAGTACTTC. It yields the protein CASSQGSGPGKNIQYF. V gene TRBV3-1 (or the pseudogene TRBV3-2) combines with J gene TRBJ2-4; possible D gene TRBD2, 6 bases. Germline CDR1 reads LGHDT; CDR2 reads YNNKEL (reference sequence). V lost 3 bases and J 3 bases, leaving 15 bases between the germline ends. The CDR3 runs 16 residues.

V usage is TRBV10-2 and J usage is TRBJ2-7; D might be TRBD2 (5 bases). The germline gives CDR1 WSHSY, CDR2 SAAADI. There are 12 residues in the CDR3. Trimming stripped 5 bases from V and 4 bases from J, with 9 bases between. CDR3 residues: CASSRVAYEQYF. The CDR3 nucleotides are TGCGCCAGCAGTAGAGTAGCGTACGAGCAGTACTTC.

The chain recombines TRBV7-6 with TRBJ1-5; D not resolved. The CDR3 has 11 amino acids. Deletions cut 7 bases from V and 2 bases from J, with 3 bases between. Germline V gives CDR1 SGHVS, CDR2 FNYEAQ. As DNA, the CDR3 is TGTGCCAGCACCGGCAATCAGCCCCAGCATTTT. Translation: CASTGNQPQHF.

In DNA form, the CDR3 reads TGTGCCAGTAGTAGAGGGACAGGGTGGAACACTGAAGCTTTCTTT. This encodes CASSRGTGWNTEAFF. The rearrangement uses TRBV19 and TRBJ1-1; 9 nucleotides line up with TRBD1. CDR3 size: 15 residues. Looked up from germline, CDR1 is LNHDA and CDR2 is SQIVND (reference sequence). J lost 1 base, V lost 4 bases, and 4 bases had no gene match.

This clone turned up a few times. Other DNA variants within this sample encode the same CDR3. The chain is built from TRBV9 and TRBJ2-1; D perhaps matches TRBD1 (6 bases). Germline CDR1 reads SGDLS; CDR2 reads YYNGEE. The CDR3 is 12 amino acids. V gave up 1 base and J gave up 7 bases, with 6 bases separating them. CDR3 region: CASSVTGNEQFF. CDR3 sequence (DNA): TGTGCCAGCAGCGTAACAGGGAATGAGCAGTTCTTC. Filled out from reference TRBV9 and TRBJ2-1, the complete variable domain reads DSGVTQTPKHLITATGQRVTLRCSPRSGDLSVYWYQQSLDQGLQFLIQYYNGEERAKGNILERFSAQQFPDLHSELNLSSLELGDSALYFCASSVTGNEQFFGPGTRLTVL.

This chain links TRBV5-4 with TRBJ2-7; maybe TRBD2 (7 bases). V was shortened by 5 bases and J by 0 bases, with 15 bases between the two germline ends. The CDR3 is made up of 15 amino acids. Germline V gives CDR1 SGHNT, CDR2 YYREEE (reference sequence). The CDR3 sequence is CASSMGGASSYEQYF. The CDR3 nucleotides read TGTGCCAGCAGTATGGGGGGGGCGAGCTCCTACGAGCAGTACTTC.

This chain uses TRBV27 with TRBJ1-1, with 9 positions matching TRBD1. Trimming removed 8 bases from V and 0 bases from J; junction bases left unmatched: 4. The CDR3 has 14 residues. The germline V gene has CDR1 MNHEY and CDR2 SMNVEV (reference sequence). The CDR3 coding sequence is TGTGCCAGCCGTACAGGGGGCATGAACACTGAAGCTTTCTTT. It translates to CASRTGGMNTEAFF.

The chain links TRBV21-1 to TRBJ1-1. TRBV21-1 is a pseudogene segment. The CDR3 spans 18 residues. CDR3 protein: CASSKGELGRGRNTEAFF. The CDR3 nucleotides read TGTGCCAGCAGCAAAGGGGAGTTGGGGCGGGGGAGAAACACTGAAGCTTTCTTT.

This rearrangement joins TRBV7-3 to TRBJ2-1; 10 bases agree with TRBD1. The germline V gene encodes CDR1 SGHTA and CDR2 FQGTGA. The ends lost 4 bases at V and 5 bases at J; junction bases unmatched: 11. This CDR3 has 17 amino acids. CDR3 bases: TGTGCCAGCAGCTCATCCCGGGGACAGGGGACCCACAATGAGCAGTTCTTC. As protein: CASSSSRGQGTHNEQFF.

The CDR3 is CASSRTGLSGNTIYF. CDR3 DNA sequence: TGTGCCAGCAGTCGGACAGGACTCTCTGGAAACACCATATATTTT. The rearrangement joins TRBV6-5 to TRBJ1-3; 7 bases are shared with TRBD1. The CDR3 length is 15 residues. Germline assignment: CDR1 MNHEY and CDR2 SVGAGI. J was trimmed by 0 bases and V by 5 bases; bases with no gene match: 4.

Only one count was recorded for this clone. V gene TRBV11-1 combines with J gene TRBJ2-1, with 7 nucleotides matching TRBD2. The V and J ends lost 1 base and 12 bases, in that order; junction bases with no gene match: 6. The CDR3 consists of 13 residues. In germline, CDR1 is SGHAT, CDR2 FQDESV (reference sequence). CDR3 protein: CASSLDLTSRQFF. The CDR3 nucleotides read TGTGCCAGCAGCTTAGATTTGACTAGCAGGCAGTTCTTC. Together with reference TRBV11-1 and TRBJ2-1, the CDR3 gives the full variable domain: EAEVAQSPRYKITEKSQAVAFWCDPISGHATLYWYRQILGQGPELLVQFQDESVVDDSQLPKDRFSAERLKGVDSTLKIQPAELGDSAMYLCASSLDLTSRQFFGPGTRLTVL.

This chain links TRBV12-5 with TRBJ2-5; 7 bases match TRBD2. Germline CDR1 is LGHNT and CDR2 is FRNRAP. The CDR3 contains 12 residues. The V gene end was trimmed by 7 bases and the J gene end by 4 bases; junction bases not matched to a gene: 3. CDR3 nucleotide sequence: TGTGCTAGTGCCACGGGGGGAGAGACCCAGTACTTC. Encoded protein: CASATGGETQYF.

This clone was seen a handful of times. CDR3 in DNA: TGCGCCAGCAGCCAAGATCCTCGGGGGGAAGAGTTCTTC. Translation: CASSQDPRGEEFF. J is TRBJ2-1 and V is TRBV4-3; the match to TRBD2 covers 7 bases. Losses at the gene ends were 0 bases for V and 14 bases for J; bases not matched to a gene: 7. Germline V gene data show CDR1 as LGHNA and CDR2 as YSLEER. The CDR3 sequence is 13 residues long.

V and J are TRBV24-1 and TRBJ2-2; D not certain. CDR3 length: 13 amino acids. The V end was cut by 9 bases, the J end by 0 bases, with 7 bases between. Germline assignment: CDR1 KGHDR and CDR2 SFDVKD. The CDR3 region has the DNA TGTGCCACCGGTAGCCCGAACACCGGGGAGCTGTTTTTT. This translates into CATGSPNTGELFF.

This chain's CDR3 is CASSQTSGRARTDTQYF. DNA for the CDR3: TGTGCCAGCAGCCAGACTAGCGGGAGGGCCAGGACAGATACGCAGTATTTT. This chain joins TRBV3-1 (or the pseudogene TRBV3-2) and TRBJ2-3, with 14 bases aligning to TRBD2. Germline CDR1 is LGHDT and CDR2 is YNNKEL (reference sequence). The length of the CDR3 is 17 residues. Germline trimming cut 3 bases from V and 3 bases from J; bases unmatched to any gene: 5.

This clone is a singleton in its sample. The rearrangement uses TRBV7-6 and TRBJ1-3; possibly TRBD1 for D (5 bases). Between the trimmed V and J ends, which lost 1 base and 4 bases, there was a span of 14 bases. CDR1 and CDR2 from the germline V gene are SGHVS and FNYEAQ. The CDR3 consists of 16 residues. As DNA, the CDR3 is TGTGCCAGCAGCTTAGTAGACAGTGGCGGAGGAAACACCATATATTTT. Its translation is CASSLVDSGGGNTIYF. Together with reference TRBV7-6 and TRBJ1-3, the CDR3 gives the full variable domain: GAGVSQSPRYKVTKRGQDVALRCDPISGHVSLYWYRQALGQGPEFLTYFNYEAQQDKSGLPNDRFSAERPEGSISTLTIQRTEQRDSAMYRCASSLVDSGGGNTIYFGEGSWLTVV.

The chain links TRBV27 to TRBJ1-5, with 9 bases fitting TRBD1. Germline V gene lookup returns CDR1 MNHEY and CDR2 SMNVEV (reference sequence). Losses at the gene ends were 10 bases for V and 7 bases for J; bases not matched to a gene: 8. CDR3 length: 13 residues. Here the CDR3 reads CATSRQGGQPQHF. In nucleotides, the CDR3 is TGTGCCACCTCCCGACAGGGGGGACAGCCCCAGCATTTT.

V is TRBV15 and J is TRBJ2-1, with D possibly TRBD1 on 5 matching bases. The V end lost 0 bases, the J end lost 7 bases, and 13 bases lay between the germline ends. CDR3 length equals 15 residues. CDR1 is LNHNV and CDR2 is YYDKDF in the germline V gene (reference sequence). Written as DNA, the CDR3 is TGTGCCACCAGCAGAGATCATGGGGCGCTGAATGAGCAGTTCTTC. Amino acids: CATSRDHGALNEQFF.